One and the same sample provided the 10 T cell receptor beta chains below, sequenced in a study of T cell repertoires in cytomegalovirus infection. TCRdb independently ran MiXCR on the reads; one entry per CDR3 protein. The sample shows hundreds of thousands of distinct CDR3 sequences, about 11% of them seen only once. Sequencing used PBMCs. These receptors were taken from a human donor in good health (CMV status not recorded). Some clones in this sample may be carry-over from other donors' samples.

The sample holds many counts of this clonotype. The J gene is TRBJ1-1, the V gene TRBV7-9; D is uncertain. CDR1 is SEHNR, CDR2 FQNEAQ, per germline (reference sequence). This CDR3 is 16 amino acids long. The V and J ends lost 1 base and 3 bases respectively, with 15 bases between them. The chain's CDR3 is CASSLVQLEMDTEAFF. In DNA form, the CDR3 reads TGTGCCAGCAGCTTAGTACAGCTCGAAATGGACACTGAAGCTTTCTTT.

This clonotype was seen at least ten times. This chain links TRBV3-1 with TRBJ1-2; 9 nucleotides agree with TRBD1. The CDR3 spans 14 residues. V lost 4 bases to trimming and J lost 4 bases; unmatched junction nucleotides: 4. The germline CDR1 and CDR2 sequences are LGHDT and YNNKEL (reference sequence). CDR3 residues: CASSPGQGFYGYTF. The CDR3 DNA reads as TGTGCCAGCAGCCCCGGACAGGGGTTCTATGGCTACACCTTC.

This clonotype was seen only a few times. The V and J genes are TRBV4-1 and TRBJ2-5; D might be TRBD1 or TRBD2, each matching 5 bases. V gave up 0 bases and J gave up 6 bases, with 11 bases separating them. Germline V CDR1 and CDR2: MGHRA, YSYEKL. The CDR3 is 14 amino acids. This chain's CDR3 is CASSQEGRPKTQYF. The CDR3 coding sequence is TGCGCCAGCAGCCAAGAGGGACGACCCAAGACCCAGTACTTC.

There are a few counts of this clonotype. The V gene is TRBV19, the J gene TRBJ2-6, with TRBD2 as a possible D gene (7 bases). The CDR3 is made up of 15 amino acids. The V and J ends lost 3 bases and 12 bases respectively, with 18 bases between them. Germline V lookup: CDR1 LNHDA, CDR2 SQIVND (reference sequence). CDR3 sequence reads: CASSIGRGFLLVLTF. In DNA, the CDR3 is TGTGCCAGTAGTATTGGGAGGGGGTTTCTTCTCGTCCTGACTTTC. The entire variable domain, with the rest obtained from reference TRBV19 and TRBJ2-6, is as follows: DGGITQSPKYLFRKEGQNVTLSCEQNLNHDAMYWYRQDPGQGLRLIYYSQIVNDFQKGDIAEGYSVSREKKESFPLTVTSAQKNPTAFYLCASSIGRGFLLVLTFGAGSRLTVL.

The sample holds a few counts of this clonotype. The rearrangement uses TRBV6-1 and TRBJ2-7, with D perhaps TRBD1 (5 bases). CDR3 length: 13 residues. The germline CDR1 and CDR2 sequences are MNHNS and SASEGT. Trimming removed 9 bases from V and 5 bases from J, with 17 bases in between. DNA of the CDR3: TGTGCCAGTAGGGGATCCGGTTCCGACGAGCAGTACTTC. Amino acids: CASRGSGSDEQYF.

This clonotype was seen repeatedly, ten times or more. This chain joins TRBV12-3 or TRBV12-4 and TRBJ2-3; 8 nucleotides agree with TRBD2. This CDR3 is built from 15 residues. With V trimmed by 6 bases and J by 10 bases, 15 bases remained unmatched. This CDR3 reads CASSIPGLGEGAQYF. The CDR3, as DNA: TGTGCCAGCAGCATCCCGGGACTAGGGGAAGGGGCGCAGTATTTT.

In this sample, this clonotype turned up many times. V usage is TRBV20-1 and J usage is TRBJ1-4; no reliable D call. The length of the CDR3 is 11 residues. Germline V CDR1 and CDR2: DFQATT, SNEGSKA (reference sequence). Trimming took off 1 base at V and 8 bases at J, with 5 bases between the two ends. The CDR3 DNA sequence: TGCAGTGCTAGAGTGGGAGAAAAACTGTTTTTT. Encoded protein: CSARVGEKLFF.

This clonotype was counted many times. The chain combines TRBV24-1 with TRBJ1-2, with TRBD1 as a possible D gene (5 bases). Trimming pared 2 bases from V and 4 bases from J, leaving 19 bases between. CDR1 is KGHDR and CDR2 is SFDVKD in the germline V gene. The CDR3 is 17 residues long. The CDR3 sequence is CATSDSGSAGLFYGYTF. DNA for the CDR3: TGTGCCACCAGTGATTCCGGCAGTGCGGGACTGTTCTATGGCTACACCTTC.

This clonotype was counted ten times or more. This chain links TRBV7-3 with TRBJ2-5; D may be TRBD1 or TRBD2 (5 bases each). The germline V and J ends were trimmed by 0 bases and 5 bases, with 13 bases remaining between them. There are 15 residues in the CDR3. Per the germline V gene, CDR1 is SGHTA and CDR2 is FQGTGA. CDR3 nucleotide sequence: TGTGCCAGCAGCTTAACGTTGGGGGTTGGGGAGACCCAGTACTTC. Translation gives CASSLTLGVGETQYF.

The V gene is TRBV20-1, the J gene TRBJ2-5; D might be TRBD2 (7 bases). This CDR3 contains 14 residues. Germline V gene data show CDR1 as DFQATT and CDR2 as SNEGSKA (reference sequence). Between the trimmed V and J ends, which lost 5 bases and 0 bases, there was a span of 13 bases. CDR3 coding DNA: TGCAGTGCTTTAAAGGGGGGGGACCAAGAGACCCAGTACTTC. This translates into CSALKGGDQETQYF.